The 10 T cell receptor beta chains given below trace back to one sample, sequenced in a study of blood T cell repertoires in COVID-19. The method was immunoSEQ multiplex PCR; TCRdb's version includes in-frame clones alone and lacks a portion of them. The data show 220,000 or so clones, with about 79% seen just once and 3% to 4% held by the top ten. The source material was PBMCs or T cells enriched from blood (not recorded which). Receptors originate from a woman aged 55-70 years who had recovered from COVID-19.

This clone came up once. The V call is TRBV9, the J call TRBJ2-7; D is unclear. This CDR3 contains 13 residues. V lost 4 bases and J lost 9, with 17 bases in between. Germline V gene lookup returns CDR1 SGDLS and CDR2 YYNGEE. The CDR3 DNA sequence: TGTGCCAGCAGCCCAGGTTTATCTCCCCTGCAGTACTTC. Translated, it gives CASSPGLSPLQYF.

The genes are TRBV10-3 and TRBJ1-1; a possible D gene is TRBD1 (6 bases). CDR3 size: 19 residues. V lost 3 bases and J lost 0, with 23 bases in between. Germline values: CDR1 ENHRY, CDR2 SYGVKD. The CDR3 spells CAISDTTAGGRVLNTEAFF. CDR3 coding DNA: TGTGCCATCAGTGATACTACAGCCGGGGGGCGGGTATTGAACACTGAAGCTTTCTTT.

This chain uses TRBV5-6 with TRBJ1-2; TRBD1 matches at 9 bases. The V segment lost 2 bases and the J segment 6 bases; nucleotides outside the gene matches: 5. This CDR3 has 14 residues. CDR1 and CDR2 from the germline V gene are SGHDT and YYEEEE. The CDR3 sequence: CASSFWTGVDGYTF. The CDR3 DNA reads TGTGCCAGCAGCTTCTGGACAGGGGTGGATGGCTACACCTTC.

The J gene is TRBJ2-7, the V gene TRBV11-2, with a possible D match to TRBD1 (6 bases). CDR3 length equals 19 residues. Per germline, CDR1 SGHAT and CDR2 FQNNGV. Between the trimmed V and J ends, which lost 4 bases and 6 bases, there was a span of 31 bases. In DNA, the CDR3 is TGTGCCAGCAGCTCCTATCGAGGGGGTCGAACTAGTAAGAGTCTCGAGCAGTACTTC. Translating it yields CASSSYRGGRTSKSLEQYF.

The CDR3 loop is CATSIDADSYNEQFF. The DNA for the CDR3 is TGTGCCACCAGCATAGACGCGGACTCCTACAATGAGCAGTTCTTC. The chain is built from TRBV15 and TRBJ2-1; no reliable D call. CDR3 size: 15 residues. V dropped 4 bases and J dropped 0 bases, with 10 bases sitting between them. The germline V gene encodes CDR1 LNHNV and CDR2 YYDKDF (reference sequence).

V gene TRBV2 combines with J gene TRBJ1-1, with a tentative D call TRBD1 (6 bases). Germline CDR1 reads SNHLY; CDR2 reads FYNNEI. Deletions cut 2 bases from V and 1 base from J, with 14 bases between. This CDR3 is built from 16 residues. The CDR3 loop reads CASSERARGANTEAFF. CDR3 DNA sequence: TGTGCCAGCAGTGAACGAGCCAGGGGCGCGAACACTGAAGCTTTCTTT.

CDR3 DNA: TGTGCCAGCAGTTTGGGGGAGGGGAGGGGTGGCGATGAGCAGTTCTTC. It codes for CASSLGEGRGGDEQFF. This chain joins TRBV27 and TRBJ2-1; 7 positions agree with TRBD2. CDR1 is MNHEY, CDR2 SMNVEV, per germline (reference sequence). Trimming removed 3 bases from V and 8 bases from J; junction bases left unmatched: 13. There are 16 residues in the CDR3.

This chain connects TRBV10-2 to TRBJ1-2; 7 nucleotides align to TRBD1. The germline gives CDR1 WSHSY, CDR2 SAAADI. The CDR3 is 14 residues long. Trimming at V came to 4 bases and at J to 8 bases, leaving 10 bases not matched to a gene. For the CDR3, the DNA is TGCGCCAGCAGTGGACAGGGTACTCGGTGGGGCTACACCTTC. It codes for CASSGQGTRWGYTF.

This clone was counted once. This chain connects TRBV7-9 to TRBJ2-2; TRBD1 matches at 9 bases. Germline values: CDR1 SEHNR, CDR2 FQNEAQ (reference sequence). The CDR3 has 15 amino acids. V lost 4 bases, J lost 5 bases, and 5 bases stayed unmatched. The CDR3 sequence is CASSWGQGETGELFF. CDR3 DNA sequence: TGTGCCAGCAGCTGGGGACAGGGAGAGACCGGGGAGCTGTTTTTT. Supplemented by reference TRBV7-9 and TRBJ2-2, the full variable domain reads DTGVSQNPRHKITKRGQNVTFRCDPISEHNRLYWYRQTLGQGPEFLTYFQNEAQLEKSRLLSDRFSAERPKGSFSTLEIQRTEQGDSAMYLCASSWGQGETGELFFGEGSRLTVL.

V is TRBV4-1 and J is TRBJ2-1; D is undetermined. The V end lost 0 bases, the J end lost 0 bases, and 9 bases lay between the germline ends. Germline-derived CDR1 and CDR2 are MGHRA and YSYEKL. CDR3 length: 16 residues. Written as DNA, the CDR3 is TGCGCCAGCAGCCAAGATACGGCGGTCTCCTACAATGAGCAGTTCTTC. Translating gives CASSQDTAVSYNEQFF.